This T cell receptor (beta chain) was documented in a study of somatic mutations in cytotoxic T cells in rheumatoid arthritis. Isolation of CD4+ and CD8+ cells used positive magnetic bead selection, with purity checked by flow cytometry. Findings of the study overall: Measurement of CD8+ T-cell clonality revealed no significant difference between rheumatoid arthritis patients and age-matched healthy controls. The largest CD8+ clone made up over 20% of CD8+ cells in about an eighth of the 65 patients.

The assay was immunoSEQ multiplex PCR, and TCRdb's table has in-frame clones only and misses some. In the table there are approximately 30,000 clones, about 80% of which are singletons. With respect to this clone: Its antigen is not known.

J lost 4 bases, V lost 7 bases, and 15 bases had no gene match. The CDR3 runs to 16 residues. Germline assignment: CDR1 SEHNR and CDR2 FQNEAQ (reference sequence). This chain connects TRBV7-9 to TRBJ1-2; TRBD1 agrees at 7 bases. The sample consisted of CD8+ T cells sorted from blood. The clonotype originates from a man aged 50 to 59 in good health. This CDR3 reads CASTPREGGISYGYTF. In nucleotides, the CDR3 is TGTGCCAGCACCCCGAGGGAAGGGGGCATATCCTATGGCTACACCTTC.